This paragraph covers one T cell receptor beta chain sequence. Its antigen is unidentified. These data are taken from a study of blood T cells in healthy people across ages. Notes on the study in general: When set beside aged donors, long-lived donors presented more naive CD4+ cells and higher diversity.

A J-beta primer mix and a sample-barcoded 5' primer were used in a second PCR of roughly 7 to 12 cycles. Paired-end reads containing CDR3 totaled no fewer than 2.5 million for each sample. TCRdb used MiXCR to reprocess the 5' RACE reads, holding one entry per CDR3 protein. Of 750,000 to 950,000 distinct CDR3 sequences in the sample, roughly 29% were seen once. Trimming cost V 5 bases and J 5 bases; bases outside gene matches: 5. Germline lookup yields CDR1 SGHTS and CDR2 YDEGEE. The CDR3 contains 15 residues. These data were also reused for a study on T cells of mothers and their children.

The chain recombines TRBV5-8 with TRBJ2-3; 13 nucleotides align to TRBD2. Material: blood. The sequence was obtained from a middle-aged woman in good health. This CDR3 reads CASSSGLAGRDTQYF. In nucleotides, the CDR3 is TGTGCCAGCAGTTCGGGACTAGCGGGAAGAGATACGCAGTATTTT.